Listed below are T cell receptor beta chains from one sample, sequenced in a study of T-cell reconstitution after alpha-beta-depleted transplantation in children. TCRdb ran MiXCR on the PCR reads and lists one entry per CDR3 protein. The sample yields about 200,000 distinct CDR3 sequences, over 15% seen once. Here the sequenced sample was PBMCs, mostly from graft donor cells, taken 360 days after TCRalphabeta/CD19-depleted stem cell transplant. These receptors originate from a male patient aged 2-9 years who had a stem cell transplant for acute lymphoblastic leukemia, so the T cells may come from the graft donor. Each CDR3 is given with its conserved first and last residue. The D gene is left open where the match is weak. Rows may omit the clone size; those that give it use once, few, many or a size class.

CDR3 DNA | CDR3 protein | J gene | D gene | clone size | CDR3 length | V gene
TGTGCCAGCAGCAAAGAAACGGCGGGAGGGAACACCGGGGAGCTGTTTTTT | CASSKETAGGNTGELFF | TRBJ2-2 | . | many | 17 | TRBV21-1
TGTGCCAGCAGCCCCATACATGGGAACACGCGAAACACCATATATTTT | CASSPIHGNTRNTIYF | TRBJ1-3 | . | . | 16 | TRBV11-2
TGCAGCGTCGCCTGGGGCGCTGGGTATGGCTACACCTTC | CSVAWGAGYGYTF | TRBJ1-2 | . | many | 13 | TRBV29-1
TGCGCCAGCAGCTTCGGGGGGGCTGTCTACAATGAGCAGTTCTTC | CASSFGGAVYNEQFF | TRBJ2-1 | TRBD2 | few | 15 | TRBV5-1
TGCAGCGTTGCGGGAAGGACAGGGGTGGACGAGCAGTACTTC | CSVAGRTGVDEQYF | TRBJ2-7 | TRBD1 | . | 14 | TRBV29-1
TGTGCCAGCAGCCCCGGGCGGCAGGGCTACGAGCAGTACTTC | CASSPGRQGYEQYF | TRBJ2-7 | . | . | 14 | TRBV11-1
TGCGCCAGCAGCTTGGTCCCCGCCGGTCAAGAGACCCAGTACTTC | CASSLVPAGQETQYF | TRBJ2-5 | . | few | 15 | TRBV5-1
TGTGCCAGCAGTTGGGAGGGGGACAGGGGCTACGAGCAGTACTTC | CASSWEGDRGYEQYF | TRBJ2-7 | TRBD1 | . | 15 | TRBV27
TGCGCCAGCAGCTTGGTCAGGGAAGGAAGAGAGACCCAGTACTTC | CASSLVREGRETQYF | TRBJ2-5 | . | few | 15 | TRBV5-1
TGTGCCAGCAGCTTGGGGGCCGGGACTAGCGGGTACAATGAGCAGTTCTTC | CASSLGAGTSGYNEQFF | TRBJ2-1 | TRBD2 | few | 17 | TRBV7-2
TGCAGCGTTGAACGAGGGGGCGAGGATACGCAGTATTTT | CSVERGGEDTQYF | TRBJ2-3 | TRBD1 | . | 13 | TRBV29-1
TGTGCCATTAGACAGGGAAACCACGAGCAGTACTTC | CAIRQGNHEQYF | TRBJ2-7 | TRBD1 | many | 12 | TRBV10-3
TGTGCCAGCAGTCAGACCGGGACACCGAGCTCTGGAAACACCATATATTTT | CASSQTGTPSSGNTIYF | TRBJ1-3 | . | . | 17 | TRBV4-2
TGTGCCAGCAGTTTAGGGGCTCAAGAGACCCAGTACTTC | CASSLGAQETQYF | TRBJ2-5 | . | many | 13 | TRBV12-3/TRBV12-4
TGTGCCAGCAGCGTCACCGGGACAGCAGTCTACGAGCAGTACTTC | CASSVTGTAVYEQYF | TRBJ2-7 | TRBD1 | few | 15 | TRBV5-5
TGTGCCAGCAGCGTAGCGGTAGCGGTACAAGAGACCCAGTACTTC | CASSVAVAVQETQYF | TRBJ2-5 | . | . | 15 | TRBV9
TGTGCCAGCCTCGATGAGCAGTTCTTC | CASLDEQFF | TRBJ2-1 | . | few | 9 | TRBV7-9
TGTGCCAGCAGCCTCACCGGGACGGGGAGGGAGACCCAGTACTTC | CASSLTGTGRETQYF | TRBJ2-5 | . | . | 15 | TRBV9
TGTGCCAGCAGCCGTAGCGGGGGGCCAGAGACCCAGTACTTC | CASSRSGGPETQYF | TRBJ2-5 | TRBD2 | . | 14 | TRBV7-9
TGTGCCAGCAGTACCTCCAGACCCAACCCCCATGGCTACACCTTC | CASSTSRPNPHGYTF | TRBJ1-2 | . | . | 15 | TRBV6-1
TGTGCCAGCAGTGTAACAGTTTACGAGCAGTACTTC | CASSVTVYEQYF | TRBJ2-7 | . | once | 12 | TRBV6-2/TRBV6-3
TGTGCCAGCTCACCGGTGGACAGCACCTTTGGCTCGGGGCAGTTCTTC | CASSPVDSTFGSGQFF | TRBJ2-1 | . | once | 16 | TRBV18
TGTGCCAGCAGCTTGACCGGGAGGGGCTACAATGAGCAGTTCTTC | CASSLTGRGYNEQFF | TRBJ2-1 | TRBD2 | few | 15 | TRBV11-2
TGTGCCAGCTCACCGTGGGGGCTCCCGGCCTCTGGAAACACCATATATTTT | CASSPWGLPASGNTIYF | TRBJ1-3 | . | medium-sized | 17 | TRBV18
TGCAGTGCTAGAGGTCCGGGAAACACTGAAGCTTTCTTT | CSARGPGNTEAFF | TRBJ1-1 | . | . | 13 | TRBV20-1
TGCAGTGCTAGAGATGGGCATACCCTTAACTACGAGCAGTACTTC | CSARDGHTLNYEQYF | TRBJ2-7 | . | . | 15 | TRBV20-1
TGTGCCAGCAGCTTATGGGGGGCCCAAGAGACCCAGTACTTC | CASSLWGAQETQYF | TRBJ2-5 | . | few | 14 | TRBV11-2
TGCAGTGCTACTCCGTCGGGGGCCGCAGATACGCAGTATTTT | CSATPSGAADTQYF | TRBJ2-3 | . | . | 14 | TRBV20-1
TGCGCCAGCAGCTTGGGGACAGGGGCCCTCTACGAGCAGTACTTC | CASSLGTGALYEQYF | TRBJ2-7 | TRBD1 | many | 15 | TRBV5-1
TGCAGCGTTGTTGGCGGGGGTGGCTACACCTTC | CSVVGGGGYTF | TRBJ1-2 | . | . | 11 | TRBV29-1
TGTGCCAGCAGCTTGGTCGGGGGCTGGGCCCAGGGGGAGCTGTTTTTT | CASSLVGGWAQGELFF | TRBJ2-2 | . | . | 16 | TRBV5-6
TGCGCCAGCAGCCTGACCCCGGAGGGGGGCCTTCCATACAATGAGCAGTTCTTC | CASSLTPEGGLPYNEQFF | TRBJ2-1 | . | few | 18 | TRBV4-1
TGTGCCACCAGTGATTCATGGGGTTCGCAAGAGACCCAGTACTTC | CATSDSWGSQETQYF | TRBJ2-5 | . | many | 15 | TRBV24-1
TGTGCCAGCAGCCCAACGTACTCTGGGGCCAACGTCCTGACTTTC | CASSPTYSGANVLTF | TRBJ2-6 | . | many | 15 | TRBV12-3/TRBV12-4
TGTGCCAGTGGAAGGGTGATGGGTACTGAAGCTTTCTTT | CASGRVMGTEAFF | TRBJ1-1 | . | . | 13 | TRBV27
TGCAGTGCTAGAAGACTAGCGGGGGGTAAACAAGAGACCCAGTACTTC | CSARRLAGGKQETQYF | TRBJ2-5 | TRBD2 | few | 16 | TRBV20-1
TGCGCCAGCAGCTTAATTTCCGGGACAGGGGGTGTCCCTAGCAATCAGCCCCAGCATTTT | CASSLISGTGGVPSNQPQHF | TRBJ1-5 | TRBD1 | few | 20 | TRBV5-1
TGTGCCAGCAGCTTAGCCCCAATGGGGCGGGAGACCCAGTACTTC | CASSLAPMGRETQYF | TRBJ2-5 | . | . | 15 | TRBV7-8
TGCAGTGCTCCGAAGACAGACACAGATACGCAGTATTTT | CSAPKTDTDTQYF | TRBJ2-3 | . | . | 13 | TRBV20-1
TGTGCCTGGACTAGCGGGCCCAATGAGCAGTTCTTC | CAWTSGPNEQFF | TRBJ2-1 | TRBD2 | . | 12 | TRBV30
TGCGCCAGCAGCCCTCCTCCGGGACAGGGGAGACTTAAGCAGTTCTTC | CASSPPPGQGRLKQFF | TRBJ2-1 | TRBD1 | . | 16 | TRBV5-1
TGCAGCGTCCGACCGGGACAGTTCTTCTATAGCAATCAGCCCCAGCATTTT | CSVRPGQFFYSNQPQHF | TRBJ1-5 | TRBD1 | . | 17 | TRBV29-1
TGCGCCAGCAGCCCGTACTGGGGGACAGGATATGAAGCTTTCTTT | CASSPYWGTGYEAFF | TRBJ1-1 | TRBD1 | . | 15 | TRBV5-1
TGCAGCGTTTTAGACAGGGAGGGCAATCAGCCCCAGCATTTT | CSVLDREGNQPQHF | TRBJ1-5 | TRBD1 | . | 14 | TRBV29-1
TGTGCCAGCAGTCCTTCGCAGGTGACTAACTATGGCTACACCTTC | CASSPSQVTNYGYTF | TRBJ1-2 | . | . | 15 | TRBV28
TGCGCCAGCAGCCAGGAGACAGGGAGCTCCTACGAGCAGTACTTC | CASSQETGSSYEQYF | TRBJ2-7 | TRBD1 | . | 15 | TRBV4-3
TGTGCCAGCAGCTTAGCGATATGGGCGGGAGCTTTCTTT | CASSLAIWAGAFF | TRBJ1-1 | . | . | 13 | TRBV7-6
TGCGCCAGCACGTTCGGACTAGCGAGTAATGAGCAGTTCTTC | CASTFGLASNEQFF | TRBJ2-1 | TRBD2 | . | 14 | TRBV5-1
TGCGCCAGCAGCCAGGATGGACGGTTCTCTGGAAACACCATATATTTT | CASSQDGRFSGNTIYF | TRBJ1-3 | . | few | 16 | TRBV4-3